The T cell receptor (beta chain) under discussion was sequenced for a study of T cell repertoires in cytomegalovirus infection. Study at large: It was the public TCR beta signatures that indicated both CMV infection and matching HLA type.

TCRdb processed the reads anew with MiXCR; each CDR3 protein has one entry. The sample consists of approximately 630,000 distinct CDR3 sequences, roughly 26% of them appearing once. V dropped 7 bases and J dropped 5 bases, with 12 bases sitting between them. This CDR3 spans 13 amino acids. Study-wide results and limits: It was HLA-C-restricted CMV-specific TCR beta clonotypes that dominated the response ex vivo. Summed frequency of shared TCR beta families picked out CMV carriers who also had the relevant HLA.

This clonotype has more than one count but fewer than ten. The antigen is undetermined. Sequencing used CD8+ T cells from PBMCs. The V call is TRBV12-3 or TRBV12-4, the J call TRBJ2-1; possibly TRBD1 for D (5 bases). This clonotype originated in a human donor in good health (CMV status not recorded). Some clones in this sample may be carry-over from other donors' samples. The CDR3 loop is CASTGNIHNEQFF. Written as DNA, the CDR3 is TGTGCCAGCACAGGGAATATCCACAATGAGCAGTTCTTC.